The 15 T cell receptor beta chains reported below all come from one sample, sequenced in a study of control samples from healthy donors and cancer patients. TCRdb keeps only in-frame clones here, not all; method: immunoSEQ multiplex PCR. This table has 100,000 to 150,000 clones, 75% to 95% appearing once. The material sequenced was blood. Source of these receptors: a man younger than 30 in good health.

The CDR3 nucleotides read TGTGCCAGCAGTCCCCGGCCAGGGGGATGGGTGCACACTGAAGCTTTCTTT. Residues: CASSPRPGGWVHTEAFF. The chain links TRBV6-2 or TRBV6-3 to TRBJ1-1; 7 bases are shared with TRBD1. V trimming: 5 bases; J trimming: 3 bases; junction bases outside the gene matches: 15. The CDR3 is made up of 17 amino acids. Germline V lookup: CDR1 MNHEY, CDR2 SVGEGT.

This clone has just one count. This CDR3 is CASSPGQGGFGELFF. CDR3 nucleotides: TGTGCCAGCAGCCCCGGACAGGGTGGTTTTGGGGAGCTGTTTTTT. This rearrangement joins TRBV7-2 to TRBJ2-2, with 8 bases fitting TRBD1. The CDR3 consists of 15 residues. V shed 5 bases, J shed 8 bases, and the junction held 10 bases outside the gene matches. In germline, CDR1 is SGHTA, CDR2 FQGNSA.

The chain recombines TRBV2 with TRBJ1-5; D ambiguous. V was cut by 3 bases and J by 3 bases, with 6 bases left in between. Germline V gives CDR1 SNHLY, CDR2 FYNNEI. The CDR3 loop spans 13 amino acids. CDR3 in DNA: TGTGCCAGCAGTGACGCAGCCAATCAGCCCCAGCATTTT. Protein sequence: CASSDAANQPQHF.

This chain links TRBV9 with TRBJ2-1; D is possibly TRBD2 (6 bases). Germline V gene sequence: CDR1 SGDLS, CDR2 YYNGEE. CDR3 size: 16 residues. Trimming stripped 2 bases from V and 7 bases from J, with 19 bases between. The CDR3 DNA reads TGTGCCAGCAGCGTCGGCGGGAAAAGGATAGAGAATGAGCAGTTCTTC. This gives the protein CASSVGGKRIENEQFF.

This chain's CDR3 is CASSLGGAETQYF. CDR3 coding DNA: TGCGCCAGCAGCTTGGGAGGGGCAGAGACCCAGTACTTC. The chain links TRBV5-1 to TRBJ2-5; perhaps D is TRBD1 or TRBD2 (5 bases each). CDR3 size: 13 residues. Looked up from germline, CDR1 is SGHRS and CDR2 is YFSETQ. V gave up 0 bases and J gave up 4 bases, with 7 bases separating them.

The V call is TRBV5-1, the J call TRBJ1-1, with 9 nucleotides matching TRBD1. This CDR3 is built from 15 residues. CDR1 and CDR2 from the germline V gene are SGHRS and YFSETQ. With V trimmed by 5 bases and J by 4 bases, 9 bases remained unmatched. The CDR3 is CASRLSGTGRTEAFF. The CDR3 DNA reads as TGCGCCAGCAGGCTATCCGGGACAGGGCGCACTGAAGCTTTCTTT.

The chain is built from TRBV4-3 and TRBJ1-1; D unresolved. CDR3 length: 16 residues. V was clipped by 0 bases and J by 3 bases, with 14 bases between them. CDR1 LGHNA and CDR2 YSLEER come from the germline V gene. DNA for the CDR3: TGCGCCAGCAGCCAAGATCGGGCCCCCTCGGACACTGAAGCTTTCTTT. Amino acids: CASSQDRAPSDTEAFF.

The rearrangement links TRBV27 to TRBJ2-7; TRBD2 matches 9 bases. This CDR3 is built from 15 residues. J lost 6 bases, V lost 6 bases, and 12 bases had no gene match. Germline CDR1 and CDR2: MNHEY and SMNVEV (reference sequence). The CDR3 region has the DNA TGTGCCAGCAGCTCAAAGGGACTAGCCCCCTCCGAGCAGTACGTC. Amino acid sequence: CASSSKGLAPSEQYV.

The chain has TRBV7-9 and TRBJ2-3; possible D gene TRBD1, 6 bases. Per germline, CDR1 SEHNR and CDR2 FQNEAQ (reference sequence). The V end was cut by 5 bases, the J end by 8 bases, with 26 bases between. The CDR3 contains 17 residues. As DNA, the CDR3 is TGTGCCAGCAGCCCCCCGTGGACCATGAGGGGGAGCGGTACGCAGTATTTT. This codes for CASSPPWTMRGSGTQYF.

The CDR3 sequence: CATRGLAGEEQYV. The CDR3 DNA is TGTGCCACCCGGGGACTAGCGGGAGAAGAGCAGTACGTC. The chain combines TRBV10-3 with TRBJ2-7; TRBD2 aligns across 14 bases. The J segment lost 7 bases and the V segment lost 10 bases, leaving 6 bases of the junction unmatched. Germline V gene sequence: CDR1 ENHRY, CDR2 SYGVKD. This CDR3 spans 13 amino acids.

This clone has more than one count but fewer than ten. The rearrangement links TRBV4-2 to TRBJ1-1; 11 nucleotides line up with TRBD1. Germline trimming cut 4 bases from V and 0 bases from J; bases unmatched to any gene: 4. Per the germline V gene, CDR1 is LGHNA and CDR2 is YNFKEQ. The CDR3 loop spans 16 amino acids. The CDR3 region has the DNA TGTGCCAGCAGCCGAGGGACAGGGGGGATGAACACTGAAGCTTTCTTT. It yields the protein CASSRGTGGMNTEAFF.

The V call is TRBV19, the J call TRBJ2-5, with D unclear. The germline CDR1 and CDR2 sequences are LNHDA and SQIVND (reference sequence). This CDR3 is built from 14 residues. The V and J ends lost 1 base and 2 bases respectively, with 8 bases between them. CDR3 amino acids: CASSIVRDQETQYF. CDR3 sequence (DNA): TGTGCCAGTAGTATAGTGAGAGATCAAGAGACCCAGTACTTC.

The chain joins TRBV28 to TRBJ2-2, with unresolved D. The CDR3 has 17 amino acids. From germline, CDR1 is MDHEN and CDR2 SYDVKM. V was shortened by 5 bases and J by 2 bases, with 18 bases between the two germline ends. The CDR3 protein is CASSPYNTTPNTGELFF. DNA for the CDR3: TGTGCCAGCAGTCCCTATAATACAACCCCCAACACCGGGGAGCTGTTTTTT.

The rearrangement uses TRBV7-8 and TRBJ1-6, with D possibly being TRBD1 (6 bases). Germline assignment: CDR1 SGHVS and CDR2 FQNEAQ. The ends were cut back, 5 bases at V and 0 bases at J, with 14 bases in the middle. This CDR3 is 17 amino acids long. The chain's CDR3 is CASSSRTDSSYNSPLHF. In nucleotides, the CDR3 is TGTGCCAGCAGCAGCCGGACGGACAGCTCCTATAATTCACCCCTCCACTTT.

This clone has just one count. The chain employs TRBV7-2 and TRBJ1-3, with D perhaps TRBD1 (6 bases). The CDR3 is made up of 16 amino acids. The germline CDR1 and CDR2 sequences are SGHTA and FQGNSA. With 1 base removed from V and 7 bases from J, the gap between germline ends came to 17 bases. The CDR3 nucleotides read TGTGCCAGCAGCTTAGTGGGGGGCTTTATGGTGAACACCATATATTTT. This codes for CASSLVGGFMVNTIYF.